Listed below are T cell receptor beta chains from one sample, sequenced in a study of T cells after yellow fever vaccination. TCRdb passed the 5' RACE reads through MiXCR, listing each CDR3 protein once. The top ten clones hold 18% of a sample with fewer than 350,000 distinct CDR3 sequences, about 8.7% of them seen once. The sample was PBMCs, taken on the day of the first yellow fever vaccination. Receptors originate from a man between 18 and 35 years old who received the YFV17D yellow fever vaccine. Both conserved end residues are part of each CDR3. The order of the fields is V gene, D gene, J gene, CDR3 protein. A D gene is named only where the DNA matches it firmly.

TRBV25-1	.	TRBJ2-2	CASSELEGPRNTGELFF
TRBV10-3	TRBD1	TRBJ1-1	CAISEFRTGGMNTEAFF
TRBV5-1	.	TRBJ1-6	CASSIDGTTIYNSPLHF
TRBV18	.	TRBJ2-6	CASSPLDSYSGANVLTF
TRBV12-3/TRBV12-4	TRBD2	TRBJ2-2	CASSPLPSGPPRPGELFF
TRBV5-1	TRBD2	TRBJ2-1	CASSTIRQRGGVDEQFF
TRBV4-3	.	TRBJ2-3	CASSQEWLQGSDTQYF
TRBV20-1	TRBD2	TRBJ2-5	CSARDLTSGDPTETQYF
TRBV5-1	.	TRBJ2-7	CASSLAASEQYF
TRBV29-1	.	TRBJ2-3	CSAIVGYAQYF
TRBV6-5	TRBD1	TRBJ1-1	CASSYTRDRGNTEAFF
TRBV5-1	TRBD1	TRBJ1-2	CASSSPGQGAYGYTF
TRBV6-1	.	TRBJ2-3	CASSSTAGTSYRISQYF
TRBV7-2	.	TRBJ2-3	CASSLGPATDTQSF
TRBV25-1	.	TRBJ1-3	CASSESQGPVFDTIYF
TRBV5-1	.	TRBJ2-7	CASSTTSHEQYF
TRBV5-5	TRBD1	TRBJ2-2	CASSLAGQARTGELFF
TRBV27	.	TRBJ2-1	CASSRGSTINEQFF
TRBV18	TRBD1	TRBJ2-3	CASSPAGQGAADTQYF
TRBV4-3	.	TRBJ1-5	CASSQDFPKGAPNQPQHF
TRBV5-1	.	TRBJ2-7	CASSLARWASVDEQYF
TRBV21-1	.	TRBJ1-1	CASSKRGWQTEAFF
TRBV5-1	.	TRBJ1-2	CASSFELGKGGGYTF
TRBV5-6	.	TRBJ1-1	CASTSESVGTEAFF
TRBV10-3	.	TRBJ2-3	CAIRNYPTSTDTQYF
TRBV11-2	.	TRBJ1-4	CASSPGSSTGHLRPNEKLFF
TRBV20-1	.	TRBJ1-5	CSARDLQGRLPQHF
TRBV24-1	.	TRBJ2-5	CATSAGVYGTQYF
TRBV11-1	TRBD1	TRBJ2-7	CASSSLTGKRNEQYF
TRBV7-6	.	TRBJ1-1	CASSFAGGIAFF
TRBV27	.	TRBJ1-2	CASSLSKGQADAGTF
TRBV11-2	.	TRBJ1-6	CASSLGSAGVLDSPLHF
TRBV7-9	.	TRBJ1-1	CASSPTGRPNTEAFF
TRBV5-1	TRBD2	TRBJ2-7	CASSLAEAGAYEQYF
TRBV20-1	.	TRBJ1-2	CSASVAGRGYGYTF
TRBV6-1	.	TRBJ2-1	CASSLRPYNEQFF
TRBV6-2/TRBV6-3	.	TRBJ2-7	CASSYWPSSYEQYF
TRBV6-1	TRBD2	TRBJ2-3	CASSPPGGAPDTQYF
TRBV28	TRBD2	TRBJ2-1	CASSLVGTRNNEQFF
TRBV18	.	TRBJ2-6	CASSPLGATRANVLTF
TRBV18	.	TRBJ1-6	CASSPNPGANSPLHF